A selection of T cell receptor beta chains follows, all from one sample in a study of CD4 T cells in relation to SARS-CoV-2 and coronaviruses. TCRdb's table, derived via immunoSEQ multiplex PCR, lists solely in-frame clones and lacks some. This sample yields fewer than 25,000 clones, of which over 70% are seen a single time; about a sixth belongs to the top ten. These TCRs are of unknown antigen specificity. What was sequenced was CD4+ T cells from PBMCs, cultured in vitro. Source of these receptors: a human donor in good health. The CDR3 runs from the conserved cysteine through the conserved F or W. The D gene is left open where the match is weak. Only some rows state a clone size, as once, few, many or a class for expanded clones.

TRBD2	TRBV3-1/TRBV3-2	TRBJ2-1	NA	CASSQAAGGPHEQFF	TGTGCCAGCAGCCAAGCGGCGGGAGGGCCGCATGAGCAGTTCTTC
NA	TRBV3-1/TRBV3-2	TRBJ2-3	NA	CATARRPSTDTQYF	TGTGCCACAGCTAGAAGGCCTAGCACAGATACGCAGTATTTT
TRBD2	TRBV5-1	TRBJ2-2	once	CASSPGLHTGELFF	TGCGCCAGCAGCCCGGGACTACACACCGGGGAGCTGTTTTTT
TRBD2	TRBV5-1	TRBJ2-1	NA	CASSLPGLAAYEQFF	TGCGCCAGCAGCTTGCCGGGACTAGCGGCCTATGAGCAGTTCTTC
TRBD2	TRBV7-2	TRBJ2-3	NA	CASSLGEGGTDTQYF	TGTGCCAGCAGCTTGGGGGAGGGAGGCACAGATACGCAGTATTTT
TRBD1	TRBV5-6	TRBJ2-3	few	CASSRQGGDTQYF	TGTGCCAGCAGCCGACAGGGGGGAGATACGCAGTATTTT
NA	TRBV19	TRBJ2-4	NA	CASKFREGRGNIQYF	TGTGCCAGTAAGTTCCGGGAAGGTCGTGGGAACATTCAGTACTTC
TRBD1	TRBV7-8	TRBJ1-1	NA	CASSLTISGGTEAFF	TGTGCCAGCAGCCTTACAATATCAGGGGGCACTGAAGCTTTCTTT
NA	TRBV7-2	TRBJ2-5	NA	CASSLGGRSETQYF	TGTGCCAGCAGCTTAGGTGGGAGATCAGAGACCCAGTACTTC
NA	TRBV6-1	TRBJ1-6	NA	CASSEVVNINSPLHF	TGTGCCAGCAGTGAAGTGGTCAACATTAATTCACCCCTCCACTTT
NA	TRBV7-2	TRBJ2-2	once	CASSLADHVTGELFF	TGTGCCAGCAGCTTGGCCGATCATGTCACCGGGGAGCTGTTTTTT
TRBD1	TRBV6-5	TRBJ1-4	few	CASRTGYEKLFF	TGTGCCAGTAGGACAGGGTATGAAAAACTGTTTTTT
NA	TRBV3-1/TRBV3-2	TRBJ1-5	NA	CASSQVVNQPQHF	TGTGCCAGCAGCCAAGTGGTAAACCAGCCCCAGCATTTT
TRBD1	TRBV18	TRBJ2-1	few	CASSPGDSINEQFF	TGTGCCAGCTCGCCAGGGGACAGCATTAATGAGCAGTTCTTC
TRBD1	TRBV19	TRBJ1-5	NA	CASSDRDNQPQHF	TGTGCCAGTAGTGACAGGGACAATCAGCCCCAGCATTTT